This T cell receptor (beta chain) was sequenced for a study of blood T cell repertoires in COVID-19 (dated by TCRdb to the early 2020s). For the wider study: Samples covering the acute and convalescent phases of COVID-19 were provided by collaborators in the United States, Italy and Spain. Subjects who had been exposed to COVID-19, were actively infected with it, or had recovered from it provided the deeply sampled blood TCRbeta repertoires that made up the dataset. A de-identified subject ID, COVID-19 status, age in years and sex were almost always included in the sample metadata. The material from the prospective study consisted of cDNA or gDNA derived from T cells, B-cell-depleted T cells, or PBMCs. Where HLA class I and class II types were available, the types were taken from metadata supplied by the sample provider, not from assay-based typing. A freely available public database, intended as a resource for researchers studying the immune response to SARS-CoV-2, is where the repertoires were released. Samples came from the ongoing ImmuneRACE study (first 160 participants) plus 1,254 subjects from 6 global collaborators.

This clone was seen only once. What this receptor recognizes is not known. No much larger clonotype is one base removed from it; base qualities were not supplied. The CDR3 measures 16 amino acids from cysteine to phenylalanine. Only CDR3 DNA is held: 48 bases, read in frame from base 1. The germline V gene gives CDR1 as MDHEN and CDR2 as SYDVKM. For this chain, trimming is 5 bases at the V end and 2 bases at the J end, and the number of junction bases without a gene match is 12. TCRbeta CDR3 regions were amplified from genomic DNA using the immunoSEQ Assay, a bias-controlled multiplex PCR. As for the original processing: Nucleated cell counts per sample were estimated from amplification of reference gene primers within the assay. To quantify the absolute abundance of each unique TCRbeta CDR3 rearrangement, sequence reads were collapsed and filtered. For each sample, productive Simpson clonality was calculated by taking the square root of Simpson's diversity index across productive rearrangements. Not all clones reach the TCRdb copy of this immuneACCESS table, which keeps in-frame sequences only. Checked studies attribute under half of the gap to unresolved V genes and leave the rest unexplained. Clonal size and the V and J genes are those of that table, whereas D and trimming came from the DNA. The sample table records 73,000 or so clones; approximately 92% of these occur just once. The biggest ten clones account for approximately 14% of the sample.

The collaborating institutions used their own protocols to collect whole blood in K2EDTA tubes. For TCRbeta analysis, collaborator samples were shipped as frozen whole blood, as isolated PBMCs, or as DNA extracted from either sample type. The investigation overall reported the following: The amount of clinical and demographic metadata varied by source and participant and was provided uncurated.

The source of this sequence is a human donor with active COVID-19. The donor label of this sample is uncertain. The sample was peripheral blood. The chain is assembled from TRBV28 and TRBJ2-7, with TRBD2 matching 7 junction bases. The CDR3 loop reads CASSPMVAGRAYEQYF. The sequence in DNA is TGTGCCAGCAGTCCTATGGTAGCGGGTCGGGCCTACGAGCAGTACTTC. The variable domain in full, with residues beyond the CDR3 obtained from the reference TRBV28 and TRBJ2-7 genes, is DVKVTQSSRYLVKRTGEKVFLECVQDMDHENMFWYRQDPGLGLRLIYFSYDVKMKEKGDIPEGYSVSREKKERFSLILESASTNQTSMYLCASSPMVAGRAYEQYFGPGTRLTVT.